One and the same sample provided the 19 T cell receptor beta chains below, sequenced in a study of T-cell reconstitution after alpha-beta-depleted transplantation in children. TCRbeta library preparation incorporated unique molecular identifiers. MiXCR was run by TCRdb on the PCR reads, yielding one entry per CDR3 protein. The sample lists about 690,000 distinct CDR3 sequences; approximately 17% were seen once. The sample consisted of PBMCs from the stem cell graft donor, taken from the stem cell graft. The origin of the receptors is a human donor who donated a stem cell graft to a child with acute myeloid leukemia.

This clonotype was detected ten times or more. The CDR3, as DNA: TGCAGTGCGAGGGGCCTAGCGGGGACCTACAATGAGCAGTTCTTC. Translation gives CSARGLAGTYNEQFF. This rearrangement joins TRBV20-1 to TRBJ2-1, with 9 bases identical to TRBD2. The CDR3 runs 15 residues. Germline-derived CDR1 and CDR2 are DFQATT and SNEGSKA (reference sequence). V trimming: 6 bases; J trimming: 2 bases; junction bases outside the gene matches: 8.

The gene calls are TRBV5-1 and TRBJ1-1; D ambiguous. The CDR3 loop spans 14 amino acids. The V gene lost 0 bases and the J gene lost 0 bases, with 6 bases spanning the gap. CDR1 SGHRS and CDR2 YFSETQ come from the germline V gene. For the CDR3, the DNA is TGCGCCAGCAGCTTGGACGGAATGAACACTGAAGCTTTCTTT. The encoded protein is CASSLDGMNTEAFF.

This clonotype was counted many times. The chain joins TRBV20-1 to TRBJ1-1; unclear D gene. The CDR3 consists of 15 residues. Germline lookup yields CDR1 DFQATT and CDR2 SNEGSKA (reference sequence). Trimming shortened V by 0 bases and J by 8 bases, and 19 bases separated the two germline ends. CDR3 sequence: CSARDWRAVLGEAFF. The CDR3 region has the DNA TGCAGTGCTAGAGATTGGCGGGCCGTCCTGGGGGAAGCTTTCTTT.

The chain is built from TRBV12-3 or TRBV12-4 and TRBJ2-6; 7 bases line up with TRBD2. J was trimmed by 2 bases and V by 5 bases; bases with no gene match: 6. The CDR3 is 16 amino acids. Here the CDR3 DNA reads TGTGCCAGCAGTCCATGGGGAGGGACTGGGGCCAACGTCCTGACTTTC. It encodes CASSPWGGTGANVLTF.

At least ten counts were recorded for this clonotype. This CDR3 is CASRLGGGSSYNEQFF. DNA for the CDR3: TGTGCCAGCAGACTCGGAGGGGGGTCGTCCTACAATGAGCAGTTCTTC. The chain links TRBV7-2 to TRBJ2-1; possibly TRBD1 or TRBD2 for D (6 bases each). Trimming removed 6 bases from V and 1 base from J, with 16 bases in between. Germline V gene lookup returns CDR1 SGHTA and CDR2 FQGNSA. CDR3 length: 16 amino acids.

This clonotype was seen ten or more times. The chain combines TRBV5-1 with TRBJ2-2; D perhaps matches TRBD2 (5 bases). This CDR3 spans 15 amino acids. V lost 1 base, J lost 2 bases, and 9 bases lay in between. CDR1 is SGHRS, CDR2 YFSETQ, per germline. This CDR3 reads CASSLRTLNTGELFF. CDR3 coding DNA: TGCGCCAGCAGCTTGCGGACTCTCAACACCGGGGAGCTGTTTTTT.

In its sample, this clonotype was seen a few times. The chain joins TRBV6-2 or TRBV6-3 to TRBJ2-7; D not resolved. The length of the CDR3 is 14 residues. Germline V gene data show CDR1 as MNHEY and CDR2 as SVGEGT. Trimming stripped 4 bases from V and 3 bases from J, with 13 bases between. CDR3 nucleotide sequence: TGTGCCAGCAGTTCCGGGCCTGACGACTACGAGCAGTACGTC. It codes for CASSSGPDDYEQYV.

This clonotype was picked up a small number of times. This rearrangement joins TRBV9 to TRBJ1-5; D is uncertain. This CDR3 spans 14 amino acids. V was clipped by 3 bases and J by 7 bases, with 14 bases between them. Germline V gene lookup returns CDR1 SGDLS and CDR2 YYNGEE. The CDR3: CASSAEGGWQPQHF. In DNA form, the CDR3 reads TGTGCCAGCAGCGCAGAGGGAGGTTGGCAGCCCCAGCATTTT. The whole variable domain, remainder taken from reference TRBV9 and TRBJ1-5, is DSGVTQTPKHLITATGQRVTLRCSPRSGDLSVYWYQQSLDQGLQFLIQYYNGEERAKGNILERFSAQQFPDLHSELNLSSLELGDSALYFCASSAEGGWQPQHFGDGTRLSIL.

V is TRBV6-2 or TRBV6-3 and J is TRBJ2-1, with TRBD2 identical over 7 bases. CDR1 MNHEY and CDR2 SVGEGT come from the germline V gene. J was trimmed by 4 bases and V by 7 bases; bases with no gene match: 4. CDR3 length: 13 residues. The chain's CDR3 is CASTSGEYNEQFF. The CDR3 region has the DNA TGTGCCAGCACTAGCGGAGAGTACAATGAGCAGTTCTTC.

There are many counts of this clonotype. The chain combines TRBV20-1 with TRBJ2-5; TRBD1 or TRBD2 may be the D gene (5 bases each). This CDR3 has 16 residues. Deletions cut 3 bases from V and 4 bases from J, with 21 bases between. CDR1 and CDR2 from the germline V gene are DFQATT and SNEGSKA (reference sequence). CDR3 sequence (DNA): TGCAGTGCTAGTCGCTTCGGCAGGGCGGGTACAGAGACCCAGTACTTC. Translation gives CSASRFGRAGTETQYF.

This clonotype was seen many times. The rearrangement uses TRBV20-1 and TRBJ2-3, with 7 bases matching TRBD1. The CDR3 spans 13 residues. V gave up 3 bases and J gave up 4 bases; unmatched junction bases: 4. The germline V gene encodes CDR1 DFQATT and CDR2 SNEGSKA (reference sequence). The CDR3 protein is CSARTGSSDTQYF. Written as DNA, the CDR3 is TGCAGTGCTAGGACAGGGTCGTCAGATACGCAGTATTTT.

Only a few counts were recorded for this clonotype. Here the CDR3 reads CAIRGQTQPQHF. The CDR3 region has the DNA TGTGCCATCAGGGGACAGACTCAGCCCCAGCATTTT. This chain connects TRBV6-1 to TRBJ1-5; 7 bases align to TRBD1. This CDR3 contains 12 residues. CDR1 is MNHNS and CDR2 is SASEGT in the germline V gene. With 10 bases clipped from V and 6 bases from J, the junction kept 6 bases outside the gene matches.

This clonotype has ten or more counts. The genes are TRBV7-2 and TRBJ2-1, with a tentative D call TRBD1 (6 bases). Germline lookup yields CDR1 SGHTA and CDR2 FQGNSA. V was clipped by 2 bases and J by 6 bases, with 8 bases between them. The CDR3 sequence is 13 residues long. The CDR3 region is CASSLTGPNEQFF. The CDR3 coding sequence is TGTGCCAGCAGCTTAACAGGGCCCAATGAGCAGTTCTTC.

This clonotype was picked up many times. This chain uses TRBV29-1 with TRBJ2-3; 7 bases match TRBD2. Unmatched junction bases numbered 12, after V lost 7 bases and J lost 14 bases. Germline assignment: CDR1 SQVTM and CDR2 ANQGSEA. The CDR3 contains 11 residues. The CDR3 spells CSGFHTGGRYF. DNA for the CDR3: TGCAGCGGCTTCCACACGGGAGGACGGTATTTT.

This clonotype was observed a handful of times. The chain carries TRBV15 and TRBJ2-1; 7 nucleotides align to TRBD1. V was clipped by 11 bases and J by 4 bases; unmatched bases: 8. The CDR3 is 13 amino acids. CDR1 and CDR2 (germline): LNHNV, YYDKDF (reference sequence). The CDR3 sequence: CAVRDSLYNEQFF. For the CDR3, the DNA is TGTGCCGTAAGGGACAGCCTTTACAATGAGCAGTTCTTC. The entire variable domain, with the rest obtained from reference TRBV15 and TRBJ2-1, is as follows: DAMVIQNPRYQVTQFGKPVTLSCSQTLNHNVMYWYQQKSSQAPKLLFHYYDKDFNNEADTPDNFQSRRPNTSFCFLDIRSPGLGDTAMYLCAVRDSLYNEQFFGPGTRLTVL.

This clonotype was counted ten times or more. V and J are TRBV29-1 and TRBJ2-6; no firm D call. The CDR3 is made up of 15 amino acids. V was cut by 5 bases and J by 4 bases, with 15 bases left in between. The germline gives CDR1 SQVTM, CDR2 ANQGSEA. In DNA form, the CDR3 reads TGCAGCGTTCGGGTTACGGCCTTGGGGGCCAACGTCCTGACTTTC. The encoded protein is CSVRVTALGANVLTF.

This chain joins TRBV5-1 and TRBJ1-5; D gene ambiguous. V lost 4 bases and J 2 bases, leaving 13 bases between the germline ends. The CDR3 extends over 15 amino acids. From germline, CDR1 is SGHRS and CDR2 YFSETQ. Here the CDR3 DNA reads TGCGCCAGCAGCGTCAGTGATAGGGGCAATCAGCCCCAGCATTTT. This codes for CASSVSDRGNQPQHF.

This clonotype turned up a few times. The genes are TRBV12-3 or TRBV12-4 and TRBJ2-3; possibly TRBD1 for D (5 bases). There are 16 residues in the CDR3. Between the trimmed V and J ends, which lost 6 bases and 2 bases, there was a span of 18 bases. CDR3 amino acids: CASSSWGTLPTDTQYF. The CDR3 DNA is TGTGCCAGCAGCAGCTGGGGCACCCTACCCACAGATACGCAGTATTTT.

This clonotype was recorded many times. CDR3 in amino acids: CASSLVAGYQETQYF. The CDR3 DNA sequence: TGTGCCAGCAGCTTAGTAGCGGGGTACCAAGAGACCCAGTACTTC. The chain has TRBV7-2 and TRBJ2-5; 8 bases agree with TRBD2. Trimming at V came to 1 base and at J to 0 bases, leaving 1 base not matched to a gene. CDR1 is SGHTA and CDR2 is FQGNSA in the germline V gene. The CDR3 extends over 15 amino acids.